The 22 T cell receptor beta chains given below trace back to one sample, sequenced in a study of breast tumors, draining lymph nodes, adjacent tissues. TCRdb passed the multiplex PCR reads through MiXCR, listing each CDR3 protein once. Of around 70,000 distinct CDR3 sequences in the sample, 43% were seen once. Sequencing used breast tumor tissue. These receptors were collected from a female donor with breast cancer. Some clones in this sample may be carry-over from other donors' samples.

This clonotype showed up just once. The junction shows a germline mismatch at one end, possibly a read error. The chain's CDR3 is CASSLAVQGSPYNSPLHF. The CDR3 DNA follows: TGTGCCAGCAGCTTAGCTGTCCAGGGGAGCCCCTATAATTCCCCCCTCCACTTT. This chain uses TRBV7-2 with TRBJ1-6; the D gene is possibly TRBD1 (6 bases). Germline CDR1 and CDR2: SGHTA and FQGNSA. CDR3 size: 18 residues.

In this sample, this clonotype turned up many times. The gene calls are TRBV6-6 and TRBJ2-7; 9 bases are a match to TRBD1. V dropped 6 bases and J dropped 3; count of bases not matched to a gene: 12. The CDR3 runs 16 residues. The germline gives CDR1 MNHNY, CDR2 SVGAGI (reference sequence). The CDR3 protein is CASSSVKTGGHYEQYF. The CDR3 bases are TGTGCCAGCAGCAGTGTTAAGACAGGGGGTCACTACGAGCAGTACTTC.

A note on this clonotype: The germline gene is not matched at one end of the junction; a read error may be the cause. The chain links TRBV5-1 to TRBJ2-5, with 7 bases matching TRBD1. Germline CDR1 is SGHRS and CDR2 is YFSETQ. The CDR3 is 10 residues long. The CDR3 reads CASSPVGQSF. DNA for the CDR3: TGCGCCAGCAGCCCGGTGGGACAGTCCTTC.

This chain links TRBV7-2 with TRBJ1-4; D is unresolved. The V end lost 0 bases, the J end lost 8 bases, and 10 bases lay between the germline ends. CDR1 is SGHTA, CDR2 FQGNSA, per germline. The CDR3 sequence is 14 residues long. CDR3 protein: CASSLAHLEEKLFF. The CDR3 DNA follows: TGTGCCAGCAGCTTAGCGCACTTAGAGGAAAAACTGTTTTTT.

As regards this clonotype: One end of the junction is discordant with germline, which a read error may explain. This chain uses TRBV15 with TRBJ1-2; maybe TRBD1 (6 bases). The length of the CDR3 is 17 residues. Germline CDR1 LNHNV, CDR2 YYDKDF (reference sequence). CDR3 loop: CATSGEYRAKCDYGYTF. CDR3 bases: TGTGCCACCAGCGGAGAGTACAGGGCAAAGTGTGACTATGGCTACACCTTC.

This clonotype counts as medium-sized. The chain combines TRBV6-6 with TRBJ2-5, with TRBD1 matching 10 bases. The CDR3 contains 13 residues. CDR1 is MNHNY, CDR2 SVGAGI, per germline (reference sequence). V shed 3 bases, J shed 7 bases, and the junction held 2 bases outside the gene matches. This CDR3 is CASSYGQGVTQYF. The CDR3, as DNA: TGTGCCAGCAGTTATGGACAGGGGGTGACCCAGTACTTC.

This clonotype was counted at least ten times. The chain combines TRBV7-9 with TRBJ1-3, with 9 bases fitting TRBD1. Germline trimming cut 3 bases from V and 7 bases from J; bases unmatched to any gene: 7. The CDR3 is 15 residues long. The germline V gene encodes CDR1 SEHNR and CDR2 FQNEAQ (reference sequence). CDR3 nucleotides: TGTGCCAGCAGCTTGGAGGGGACAGGGATGAACACCATATATTTT. Residues: CASSLEGTGMNTIYF.

Worth noting for this clonotype: A junction end diverges from the germline sequence, so it may reflect a read error. The chain couples TRBV29-1 to TRBJ1-3; D is perhaps TRBD1 (5 bases). In germline, CDR1 is SQVTM, CDR2 ANQGSEA. The length of the CDR3 is 12 residues. The CDR3 is CSVKGNGYTIHF. The DNA for the CDR3 is TGCAGCGTTAAGGGGAACGGATACACCATACATTTT.

A note on this clonotype: A junction boundary mismatches the germline segment, possibly from a read error. The V call is TRBV7-9, the J call TRBJ1-2; maybe TRBD1 (5 bases). The CDR3 sequence is 14 residues long. Germline V gene lookup returns CDR1 SEHNR and CDR2 FQNEAQ (reference sequence). The CDR3 sequence: CAGSLGDANYGYIF. The CDR3 bases are TGTGCCGGCAGCTTAGGGGATGCTAACTATGGCTACATCTTC.

At least ten counts were recorded for this clonotype. The chain recombines TRBV6-5 with TRBJ1-5; tentative D call: TRBD1 (6 bases). V gave up 6 bases and J gave up 0 bases, with 12 bases separating them. The CDR3 runs to 15 residues. Germline V gene lookup returns CDR1 MNHEY and CDR2 SVGAGI. The CDR3 spells CASRPRGASNQPQHF. CDR3 nucleotides: TGTGCCAGCAGACCCCGGGGGGCTAGCAATCAGCCCCAGCATTTT.

This clonotype appeared a single time. The chain recombines TRBV2 with TRBJ2-3; 8 positions match TRBD1. This CDR3 spans 14 amino acids. Per germline, CDR1 SNHLY and CDR2 FYNNEI. Trimming at V came to 8 bases and at J to 4 bases, leaving 8 bases not matched to a gene. This CDR3 is CASSRTGSADTQYF. In DNA form, the CDR3 reads TGTGCCAGCTCCAGGACAGGGAGCGCAGATACGCAGTATTTT.

In its sample, this clonotype was seen many times. V is TRBV11-2 and J is TRBJ2-3, with 7 bases lining up with TRBD1. The V gene's germline CDR1 is SGHAT and CDR2 FQNNGV. With V trimmed by 5 bases and J by 2 bases, 7 bases remained unmatched. The CDR3 extends over 15 amino acids. Here the CDR3 DNA reads TGTGCCAGCAGCCGTGGGGACAGACACACAGATACGCAGTATTTT. Translated, it gives CASSRGDRHTDTQYF.

On this clonotype itself: The junction departs from the called germline gene at one end, perhaps through a read error. The genes are TRBV2 and TRBJ1-2; D not resolved. This CDR3 has 14 residues. Germline V CDR1 and CDR2: SNHLY, FYNNEI. CDR3 loop: CASSEGRANYGCTF. CDR3 in DNA: TGTGCCAGCAGTGAGGGCAGAGCTAACTATGGCTGCACCTTC.

At least ten counts were recorded for this clonotype. This rearrangement joins TRBV6-1 to TRBJ1-2; D gene uncertain. CDR3 length: 16 residues. Trimming removed 3 bases from V and 5 bases from J, with 19 bases in between. Per the germline V gene, CDR1 is MNHNS and CDR2 is SASEGT. The CDR3 DNA reads as TGTGCCAGCAGTGAGCTCCTCCGGGCCAACTCGTATGGCTACACCTTC. Translated, it gives CASSELLRANSYGYTF.

This clonotype has ten or more counts. The chain joins TRBV3-1 to TRBJ1-2; D remains unclear. CDR3 length: 14 residues. V was pared by 0 bases and J by 4 bases, with 9 bases between. The germline CDR1 and CDR2 sequences are LGHDT and YNNKEL (reference sequence). The DNA of the CDR3 is TGTGCCAGCAGCCAAGACAGGAGGGTCTATGGCTACACCTTC. This translates into CASSQDRRVYGYTF.

The CDR3 DNA follows: TGTGCCAGCAGCCTCTGGACAGGGGCCAACGTCCTGACTTTC. This sequence encodes CASSLWTGANVLTF. This chain links TRBV12-3 or TRBV12-4 with TRBJ2-6; D is perhaps TRBD1 (5 bases). The CDR3 length is 14 residues. With 6 bases removed from V and 4 bases from J, the gap between germline ends came to 10 bases.

This rearrangement joins TRBV19 to TRBJ2-2, with a weak D call TRBD1 (6 bases). V was shortened by 4 bases and J by 7 bases, with 13 bases between the two germline ends. The CDR3 totals 14 residues. The germline V gene encodes CDR1 LNHDA and CDR2 SQIVND (reference sequence). The CDR3 loop reads CASSSGQLHGELFF. The CDR3 bases are TGTGCCAGTAGTAGCGGACAGCTACACGGGGAGCTGTTTTTT.

Points on this clonotype: Possible read error: a much larger clone is one base away. V is TRBV6-6 and J is TRBJ1-4; TRBD1 is a possible D gene (5 bases). The V end was cut by 5 bases, the J end by 12 bases, with 19 bases between. CDR3 length: 14 residues. CDR1 MNHNY and CDR2 SVGAGI come from the germline V gene (reference sequence). In nucleotides, the CDR3 is TGTGCCAGCAGTCACGGGACGGTAAAGGAAGAACTGTTTTTT. Protein sequence: CASSHGTVKEELFF.

The table lists this clonotype with many counts. V and J are TRBV6-5 and TRBJ2-3, with D unresolved. V was cut by 6 bases and J by 0 bases, with 19 bases left in between. The CDR3 length is 17 residues. The germline V gene has CDR1 MNHEY and CDR2 SVGAGI. CDR3: CASSRRPIWASTDTQYF. CDR3 nucleotides: TGTGCCAGCAGCCGTCGGCCGATCTGGGCCAGCACAGATACGCAGTATTTT.

This clonotype was picked up many times. Germline and junction disagree at one end, which may indicate a read error. The chain joins TRBV7-9 to TRBJ2-3, with D perhaps assigned TRBD1 or TRBD2 (5 bases each). The CDR3 extends over 18 amino acids. Germline CDR1 reads SEHNR; CDR2 reads FQNEAQ (reference sequence). The CDR3 protein is CASSDSTWGTPSTHTQYF. In DNA, the CDR3 is TGTGCCAGCAGCGACAGTACCTGGGGGACCCCTAGCACACATACGCAGTATTTT.

Only a few counts were recorded for this clonotype. A much larger clone sits a single nucleotide away, making a read error possible. V gene TRBV12-3 or TRBV12-4 combines with J gene TRBJ1-4; D not resolved. V was cut by 6 bases and J by 8 bases, with 16 bases left in between. This CDR3 is 14 amino acids long. The CDR3 here is CASSLHRRGEKLFF. The DNA for the CDR3 is TGTGCCAGCAGCCTGCACAGACGAGGGGAAAAACTGTTTTTT.

This rearrangement joins TRBV12-3 or TRBV12-4 to TRBJ2-5, with 8 nucleotides matching TRBD1. With V trimmed by 3 bases and J by 5 bases, 11 bases remained unmatched. This CDR3 has 16 amino acids. The CDR3 nucleotides are TGTGCCAGCAGTTTGGGGGGCGGACAGGGCGGGGAGACCCAGTACTTC. Its protein product is CASSLGGGQGGETQYF.